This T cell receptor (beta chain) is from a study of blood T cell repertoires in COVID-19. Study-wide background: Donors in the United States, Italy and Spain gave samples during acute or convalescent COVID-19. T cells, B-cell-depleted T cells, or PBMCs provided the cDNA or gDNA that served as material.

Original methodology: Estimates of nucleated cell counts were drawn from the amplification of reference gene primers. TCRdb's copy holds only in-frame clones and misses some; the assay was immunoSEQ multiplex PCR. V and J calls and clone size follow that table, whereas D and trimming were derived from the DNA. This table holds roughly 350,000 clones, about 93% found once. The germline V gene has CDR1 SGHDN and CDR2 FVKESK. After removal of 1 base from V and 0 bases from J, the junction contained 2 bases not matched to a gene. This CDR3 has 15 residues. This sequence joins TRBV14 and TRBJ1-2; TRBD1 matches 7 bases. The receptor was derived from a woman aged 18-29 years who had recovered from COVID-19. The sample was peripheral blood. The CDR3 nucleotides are TGTGCCAGCAGCCAAGGAGGGGGCCCTAACTATGGCTACACCTTC. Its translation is CASSQGGGPNYGYTF.